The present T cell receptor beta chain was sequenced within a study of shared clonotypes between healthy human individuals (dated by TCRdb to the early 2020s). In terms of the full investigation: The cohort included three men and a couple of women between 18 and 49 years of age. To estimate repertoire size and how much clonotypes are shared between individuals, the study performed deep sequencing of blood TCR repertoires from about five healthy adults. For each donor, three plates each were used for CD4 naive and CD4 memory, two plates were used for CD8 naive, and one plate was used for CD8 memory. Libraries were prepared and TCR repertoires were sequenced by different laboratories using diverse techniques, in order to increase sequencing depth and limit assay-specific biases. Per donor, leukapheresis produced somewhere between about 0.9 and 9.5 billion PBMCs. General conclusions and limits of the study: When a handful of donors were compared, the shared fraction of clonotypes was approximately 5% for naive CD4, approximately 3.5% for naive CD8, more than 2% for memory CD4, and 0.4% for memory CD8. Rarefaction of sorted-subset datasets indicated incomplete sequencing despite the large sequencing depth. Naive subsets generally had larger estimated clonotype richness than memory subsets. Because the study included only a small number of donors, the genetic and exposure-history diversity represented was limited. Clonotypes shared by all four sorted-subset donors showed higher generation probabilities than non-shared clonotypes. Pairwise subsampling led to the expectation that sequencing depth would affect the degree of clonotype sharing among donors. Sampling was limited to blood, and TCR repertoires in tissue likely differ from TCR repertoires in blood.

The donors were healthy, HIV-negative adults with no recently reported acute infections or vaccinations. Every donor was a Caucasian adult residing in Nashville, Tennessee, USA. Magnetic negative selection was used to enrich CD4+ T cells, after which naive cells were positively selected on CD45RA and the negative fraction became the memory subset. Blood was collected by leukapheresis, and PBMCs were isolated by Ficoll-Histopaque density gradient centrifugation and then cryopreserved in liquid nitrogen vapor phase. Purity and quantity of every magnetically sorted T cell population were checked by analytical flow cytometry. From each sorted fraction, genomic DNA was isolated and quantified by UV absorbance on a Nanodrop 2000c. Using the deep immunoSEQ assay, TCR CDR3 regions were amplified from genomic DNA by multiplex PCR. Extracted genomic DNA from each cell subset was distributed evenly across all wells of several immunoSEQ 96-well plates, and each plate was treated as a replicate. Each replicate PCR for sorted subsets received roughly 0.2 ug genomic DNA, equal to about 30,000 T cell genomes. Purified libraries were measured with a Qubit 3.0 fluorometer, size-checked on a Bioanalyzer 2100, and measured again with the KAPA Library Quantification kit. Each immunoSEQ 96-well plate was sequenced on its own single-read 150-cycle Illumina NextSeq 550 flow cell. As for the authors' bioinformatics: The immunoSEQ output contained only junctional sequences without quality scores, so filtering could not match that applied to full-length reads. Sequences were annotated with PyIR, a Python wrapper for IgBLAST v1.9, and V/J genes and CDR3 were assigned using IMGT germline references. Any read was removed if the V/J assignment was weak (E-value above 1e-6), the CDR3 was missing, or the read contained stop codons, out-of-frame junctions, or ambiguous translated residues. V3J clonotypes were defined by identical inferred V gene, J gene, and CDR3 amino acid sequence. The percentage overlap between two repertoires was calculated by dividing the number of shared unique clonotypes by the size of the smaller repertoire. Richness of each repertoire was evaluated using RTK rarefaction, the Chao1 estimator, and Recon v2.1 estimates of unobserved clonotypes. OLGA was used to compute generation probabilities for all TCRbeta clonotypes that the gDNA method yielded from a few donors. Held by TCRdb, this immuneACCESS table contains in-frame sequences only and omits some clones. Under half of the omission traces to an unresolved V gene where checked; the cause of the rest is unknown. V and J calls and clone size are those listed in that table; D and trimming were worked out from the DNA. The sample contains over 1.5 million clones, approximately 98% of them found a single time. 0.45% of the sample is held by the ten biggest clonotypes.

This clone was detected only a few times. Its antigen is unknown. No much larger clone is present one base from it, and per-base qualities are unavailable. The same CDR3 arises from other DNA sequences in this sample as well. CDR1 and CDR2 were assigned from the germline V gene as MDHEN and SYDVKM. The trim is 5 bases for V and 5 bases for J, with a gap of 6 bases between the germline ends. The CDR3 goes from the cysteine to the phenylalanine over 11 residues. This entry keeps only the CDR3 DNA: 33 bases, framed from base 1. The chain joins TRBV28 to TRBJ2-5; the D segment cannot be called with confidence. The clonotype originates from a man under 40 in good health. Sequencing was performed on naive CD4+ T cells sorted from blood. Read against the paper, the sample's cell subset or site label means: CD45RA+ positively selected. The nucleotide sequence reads TGTGCCAGCAGTCTACGGGAGACCCAGTACTTC. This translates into CASSLRETQYF.